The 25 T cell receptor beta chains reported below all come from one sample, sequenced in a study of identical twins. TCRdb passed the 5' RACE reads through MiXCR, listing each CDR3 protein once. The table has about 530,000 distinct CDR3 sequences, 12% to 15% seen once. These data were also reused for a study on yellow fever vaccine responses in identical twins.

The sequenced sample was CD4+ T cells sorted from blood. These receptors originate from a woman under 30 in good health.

In DNA, the CDR3 is TGTGCCAGCAGCGCGGGGGGGTTCCCCACAGATACGCAGTATTTT. Its translation is CASSAGGFPTDTQYF. This chain uses TRBV9 with TRBJ2-3; TRBD2 matches 8 bases. The V and J ends lost 3 bases and 2 bases, in that order; junction bases with no gene match: 5. CDR3 size: 15 residues. Germline-derived CDR1 and CDR2 are SGDLS and YYNGEE.

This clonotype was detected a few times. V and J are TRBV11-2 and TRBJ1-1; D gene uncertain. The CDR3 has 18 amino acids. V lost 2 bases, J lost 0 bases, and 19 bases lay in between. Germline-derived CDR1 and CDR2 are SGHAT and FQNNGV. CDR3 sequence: CASSLTATLLFMNTEAFF. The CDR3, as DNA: TGTGCCAGCAGCTTAACAGCAACACTTCTCTTTATGAACACTGAAGCTTTCTTT.

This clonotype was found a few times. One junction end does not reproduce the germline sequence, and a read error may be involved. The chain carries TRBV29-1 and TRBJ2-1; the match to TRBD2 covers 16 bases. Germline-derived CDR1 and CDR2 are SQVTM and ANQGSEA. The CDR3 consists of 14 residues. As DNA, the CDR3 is TGCAGCGTTGTAGGTGGGACTAGCGGGAGGGCCTACCTCTTC. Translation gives CSVVGGTSGRAYLF.

The CDR3: CASSSGQVSGANVLTF. CDR3 in DNA: TGTGCCAGCAGTTCGGGACAGGTCTCTGGGGCCAACGTCCTGACTTTC. This chain uses TRBV28 with TRBJ2-6, with 8 bases that match TRBD1. The CDR3 is made up of 16 amino acids. CDR1 is MDHEN, CDR2 SYDVKM, per germline. Germline trimming cut 4 bases from V and 0 bases from J; bases unmatched to any gene: 2. The full variable domain, in which reference TRBV28 and TRBJ2-6 provide the parts outside the CDR3, is DVKVTQSSRYLVKRTGEKVFLECVQDMDHENMFWYRQDPGLGLRLIYFSYDVKMKEKGDIPEGYSVSREKKERFSLILESASTNQTSMYLCASSSGQVSGANVLTFGAGSRLTVL.

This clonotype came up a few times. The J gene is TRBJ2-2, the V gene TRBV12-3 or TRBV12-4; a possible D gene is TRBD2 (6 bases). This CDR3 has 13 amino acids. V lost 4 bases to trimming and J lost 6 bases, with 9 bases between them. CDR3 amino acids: CASSSREAGELFF. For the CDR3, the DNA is TGTGCCAGCAGTTCCAGGGAGGCCGGGGAGCTGTTTTTT.

The CDR3 is CATSRDSLAGGTGELFF. In nucleotides, the CDR3 is TGTGCCACCAGCAGAGATAGCCTAGCGGGTGGCACCGGGGAGCTGTTTTTT. The chain combines TRBV15 with TRBJ2-2, with 8 bases aligning to TRBD2. CDR1 is LNHNV and CDR2 is YYDKDF in the germline V gene (reference sequence). The CDR3 runs to 17 residues. J lost 4 bases, V lost 0 bases, and 7 bases had no gene match. Full variable domain (outside the CDR3, taken from reference TRBV15 and TRBJ2-2): DAMVIQNPRYQVTQFGKPVTLSCSQTLNHNVMYWYQQKSSQAPKLLFHYYDKDFNNEADTPDNFQSRRPNTSFCFLDIRSPGLGDTAMYLCATSRDSLAGGTGELFFGEGSRLTVL.

CDR3 DNA: TGTGCCAGCAGTTTACGACTAGCGGGGTACACAGATACGCAGTATTTT. Translated, it gives CASSLRLAGYTDTQYF. The chain employs TRBV28 and TRBJ2-3; 11 bases are a match to TRBD2. Trimming at V came to 2 bases and at J to 2 bases, leaving 3 bases not matched to a gene. The CDR3 loop spans 16 amino acids. The germline gives CDR1 MDHEN, CDR2 SYDVKM.

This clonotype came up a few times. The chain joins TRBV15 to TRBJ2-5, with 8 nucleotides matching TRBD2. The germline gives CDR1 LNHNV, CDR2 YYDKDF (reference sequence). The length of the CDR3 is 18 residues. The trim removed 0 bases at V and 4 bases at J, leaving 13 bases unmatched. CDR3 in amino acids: CATSREWDGRAGGETQYF. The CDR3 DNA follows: TGTGCCACCAGCAGAGAATGGGACGGGAGGGCCGGTGGAGAGACCCAGTACTTC.

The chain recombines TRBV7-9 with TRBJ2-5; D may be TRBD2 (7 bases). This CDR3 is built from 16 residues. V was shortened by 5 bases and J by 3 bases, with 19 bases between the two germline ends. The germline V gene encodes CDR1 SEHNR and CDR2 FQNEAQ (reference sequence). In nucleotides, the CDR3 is TGTGCCAGCAGCCCTGGGGGCAGCGGGATAAAAGAGACCCAGTACTTC. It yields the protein CASSPGGSGIKETQYF.

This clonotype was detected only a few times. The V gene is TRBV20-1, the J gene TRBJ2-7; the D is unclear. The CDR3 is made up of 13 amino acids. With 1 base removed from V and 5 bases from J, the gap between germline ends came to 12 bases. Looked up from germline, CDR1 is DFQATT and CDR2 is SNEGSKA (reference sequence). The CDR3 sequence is CSARASGRDEQYV. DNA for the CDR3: TGCAGTGCTAGAGCGTCGGGCCGCGACGAGCAGTACGTC.

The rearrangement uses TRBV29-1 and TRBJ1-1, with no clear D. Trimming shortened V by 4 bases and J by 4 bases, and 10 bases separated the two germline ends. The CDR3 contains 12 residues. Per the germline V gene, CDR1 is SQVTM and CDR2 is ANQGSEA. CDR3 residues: CSVGWLSTEAFF. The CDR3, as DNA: TGCAGCGTTGGGTGGTTGAGCACTGAAGCTTTCTTT.

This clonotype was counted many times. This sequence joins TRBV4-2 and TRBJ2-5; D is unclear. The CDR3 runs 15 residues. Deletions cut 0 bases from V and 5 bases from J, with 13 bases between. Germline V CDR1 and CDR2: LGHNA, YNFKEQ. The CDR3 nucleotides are TGTGCCAGCAGCCAAGAGAGACGGTTCGGCGAGACCCAGTACTTC. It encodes CASSQERRFGETQYF.

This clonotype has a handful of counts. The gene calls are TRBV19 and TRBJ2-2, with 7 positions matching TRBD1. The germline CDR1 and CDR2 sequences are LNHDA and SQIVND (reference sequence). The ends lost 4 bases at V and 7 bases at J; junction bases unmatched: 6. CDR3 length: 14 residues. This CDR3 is CASSRQGSYGELFF. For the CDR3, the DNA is TGTGCCAGTAGTAGACAGGGTTCTTACGGGGAGCTGTTTTTT.

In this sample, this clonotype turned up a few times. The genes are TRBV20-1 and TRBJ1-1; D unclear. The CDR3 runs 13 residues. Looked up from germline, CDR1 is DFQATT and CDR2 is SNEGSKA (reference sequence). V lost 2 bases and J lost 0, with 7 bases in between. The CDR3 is CSARKQVNTEAFF. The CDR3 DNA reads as TGCAGTGCTAGAAAACAAGTGAACACTGAAGCTTTCTTT.

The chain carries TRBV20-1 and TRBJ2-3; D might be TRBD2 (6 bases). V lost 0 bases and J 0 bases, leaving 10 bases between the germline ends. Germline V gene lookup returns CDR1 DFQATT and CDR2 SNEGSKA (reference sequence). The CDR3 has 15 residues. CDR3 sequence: CSARDLLASTDTQYF. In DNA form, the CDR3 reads TGCAGTGCTAGAGATCTGCTAGCGAGCACAGATACGCAGTATTTT.

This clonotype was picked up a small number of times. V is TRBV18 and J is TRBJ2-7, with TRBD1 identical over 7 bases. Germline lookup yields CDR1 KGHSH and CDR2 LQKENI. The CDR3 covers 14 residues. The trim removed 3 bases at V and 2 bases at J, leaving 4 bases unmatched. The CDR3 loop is CASSPGQQPYEQYV. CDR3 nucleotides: TGTGCCAGCTCACCGGGACAGCAACCCTACGAGCAGTACGTC.

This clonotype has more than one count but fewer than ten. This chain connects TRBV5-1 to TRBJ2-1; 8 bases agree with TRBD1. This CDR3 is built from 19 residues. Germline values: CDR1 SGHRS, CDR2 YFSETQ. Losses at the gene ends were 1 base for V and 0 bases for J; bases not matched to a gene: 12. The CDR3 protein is CASSLLRTGPEGSYNEQFF. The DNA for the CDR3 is TGCGCCAGCAGCTTGCTTAGGACAGGGCCCGAGGGCTCCTACAATGAGCAGTTCTTC.

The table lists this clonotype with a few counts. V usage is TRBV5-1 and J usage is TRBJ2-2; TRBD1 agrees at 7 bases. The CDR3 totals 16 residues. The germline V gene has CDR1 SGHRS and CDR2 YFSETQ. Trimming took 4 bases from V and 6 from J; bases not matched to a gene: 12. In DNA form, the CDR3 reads TGCGCCAGCAGCGGAACTCCAGGGGGAGTGGCCGGGGAGCTGTTTTTT. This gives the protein CASSGTPGGVAGELFF.

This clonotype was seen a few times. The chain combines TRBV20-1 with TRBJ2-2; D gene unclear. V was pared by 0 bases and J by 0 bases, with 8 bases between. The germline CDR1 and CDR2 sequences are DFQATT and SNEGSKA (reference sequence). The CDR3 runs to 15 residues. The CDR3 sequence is CSARDGKSNTGELFF. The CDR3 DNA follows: TGCAGTGCTAGAGATGGAAAGTCGAACACCGGGGAGCTGTTTTTT.

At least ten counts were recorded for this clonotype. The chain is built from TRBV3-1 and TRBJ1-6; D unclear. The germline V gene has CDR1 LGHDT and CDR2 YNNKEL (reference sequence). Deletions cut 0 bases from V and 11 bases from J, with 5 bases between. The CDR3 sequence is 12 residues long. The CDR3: CASSQDRTPLHF. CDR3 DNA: TGTGCCAGCAGCCAAGACAGGACACCCCTCCACTTT.

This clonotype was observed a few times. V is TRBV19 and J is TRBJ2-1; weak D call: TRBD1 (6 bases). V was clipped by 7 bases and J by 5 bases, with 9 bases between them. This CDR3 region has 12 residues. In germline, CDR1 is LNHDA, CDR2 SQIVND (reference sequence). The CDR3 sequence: CASIGQNNEQFF. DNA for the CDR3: TGTGCCAGTATCGGACAGAACAATGAGCAGTTCTTC.

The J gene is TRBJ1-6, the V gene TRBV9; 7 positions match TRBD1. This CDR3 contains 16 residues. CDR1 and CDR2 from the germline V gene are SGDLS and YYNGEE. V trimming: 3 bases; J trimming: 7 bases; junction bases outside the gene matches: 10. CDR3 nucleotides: TGTGCCAGCAGCGCCGCCCGGGGACAGTCGAATTCACCCCTCCACTTT. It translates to CASSAARGQSNSPLHF.

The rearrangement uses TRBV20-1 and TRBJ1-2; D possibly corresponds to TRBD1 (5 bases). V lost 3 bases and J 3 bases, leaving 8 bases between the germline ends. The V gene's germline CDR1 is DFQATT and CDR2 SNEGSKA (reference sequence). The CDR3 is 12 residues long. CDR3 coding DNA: TGCAGTGCTAGCCCCAGGGACTATGGCTACACCTTC. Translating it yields CSASPRDYGYTF.

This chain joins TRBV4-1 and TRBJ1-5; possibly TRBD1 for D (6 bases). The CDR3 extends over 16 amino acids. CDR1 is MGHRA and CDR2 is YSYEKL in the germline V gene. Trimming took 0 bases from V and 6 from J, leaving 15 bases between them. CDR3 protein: CASSQDPTGSVQPQHF. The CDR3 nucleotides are TGCGCCAGCAGCCAAGATCCTACAGGGTCGGTTCAGCCCCAGCATTTT.

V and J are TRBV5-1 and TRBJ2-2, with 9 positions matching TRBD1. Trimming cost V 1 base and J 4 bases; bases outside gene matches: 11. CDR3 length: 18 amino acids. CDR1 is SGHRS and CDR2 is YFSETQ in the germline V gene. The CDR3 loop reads CASSLISPGTGSTGELFF. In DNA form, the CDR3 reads TGCGCCAGCAGCTTGATTTCCCCCGGGACAGGGAGCACCGGGGAGCTGTTTTTT.